The rows below give T cell receptor beta chains drawn from one sample of a study of blood T cells in healthy people across ages. MiXCR, applied by TCRdb to the 5' RACE reads, yields one record per CDR3 protein. The sample carries around 580,000 distinct CDR3 sequences, around 48% recorded once. The sequenced material came from blood. Receptors were obtained from an older man in good health. The CDR3 runs from the conserved cysteine through the conserved F or W. A D gene is named only where the DNA matches it firmly. For some rows the clone size is stated as once, few or many, or as a class when expanded; others skip it.

>TRBV20-1|NA|TRBJ1-1|NA
TGCAGTGCTAGAGATCCCCGTTTGGGCCAGAACACTGAAGCTTTCTTT
CSARDPRLGQNTEAFF
>TRBV13|NA|TRBJ2-5|NA
TGTGCCAGCAGCTTAGCATGGGGTTCGAAGAAGACCCAGTACTTC
CASSLAWGSKKTQYF
>TRBV4-3|many|TRBJ2-3|NA
TGTGCCAGCAGCCAAGATCGACTCACAGATACGCAGTATTTT
CASSQDRLTDTQYF
>TRBV5-1|few|TRBJ2-3|TRBD2
TGCGCCAGCAGCCCCACTAGCGGGGTAAGCACAGATACGCAGTATTTT
CASSPTSGVSTDTQYF
>TRBV7-2|NA|TRBJ2-7|TRBD2
TGTGCCAGCAGCTTAGGGCGGGCTAGCGGAAGGAACGAGCAGTACTTC
CASSLGRASGRNEQYF
>TRBV6-6|NA|TRBJ2-5|TRBD2
TGTGCCAGCAGTTACTCTAGGGCTAGCGGGGCTGAGACCCAGTACTTC
CASSYSRASGAETQYF
>TRBV6-6|many|TRBJ2-1|TRBD1
TGTGCCAGCACTCAACAGGGGTACAATGAGCAGTTCTTC
CASTQQGYNEQFF
>TRBV7-2|few|TRBJ2-7|NA
TGTGCCAGCAGCTTGGGCTCGGGACACTACTACGAGCAGTACTTC
CASSLGSGHYYEQYF
>TRBV7-7|NA|TRBJ2-5|NA
TGTGCTAGCAGCTCAGGACCTCGGGAGACCCAGTACTTC
CASSSGPRETQYF
>TRBV29-1|NA|TRBJ1-4|NA
TGCAGCGTTGAAGATCCCCACACCACAACTAATGAAAAACTGTTTTTT
CSVEDPHTTTNEKLFF
>TRBV6-6|few|TRBJ1-1|NA
TGTGCCAGCGGCTCGGGGTACACTGAAGCTTTCTTT
CASGSGYTEAFF
>TRBV3-1|NA|TRBJ2-7|TRBD1
TGTGCCAGCAGCCTACAGGGGTCGAGGGACGAGCAGTACTTC
CASSLQGSRDEQYF
>TRBV29-1|NA|TRBJ2-2|NA
TGCAGCGTTGTCAGAAGCGCGAACACCGGGGAGCTGTTTTTT
CSVVRSANTGELFF
>TRBV12-3/TRBV12-4|few|TRBJ2-1|NA
TGTGCCAGCAGTTTTGGGGGAGCTAACCATGAGCAGTTCTTC
CASSFGGANHEQFF
>TRBV7-2|NA|TRBJ1-3|NA
TGTGCCAGCAGCTACGTGGGTGGGACACTCGGAAACACCATATATTTT
CASSYVGGTLGNTIYF
>TRBV20-1|NA|TRBJ1-2|NA
TGCAGTGCTAGTCCCAGGGGTGAGTTCGATGGCTACACCTTC
CSASPRGEFDGYTF
>TRBV5-1|NA|TRBJ2-1|TRBD1
TGCGCCAGCAGCAACGACAGGGGAACCTACAATGAGCAGTTCTTC
CASSNDRGTYNEQFF
>TRBV12-3/TRBV12-4|NA|TRBJ2-7|TRBD2
TGTGCCAGCAGCCTGGGGGGGAACGGCATGGGCGAGCAGTACTTC
CASSLGGNGMGEQYF
>TRBV3-1|NA|TRBJ2-7|TRBD1
TGTGCCAGCAGCCTCACCGGGACAGGGACTTGGGAGCAGTACTTC
CASSLTGTGTWEQYF
>TRBV5-8|NA|TRBJ1-2|NA
TGTGCCAGCAGCTTGTGGCCAGAAGATAACTATGGCTACACCTTC
CASSLWPEDNYGYTF
>TRBV2|NA|TRBJ2-1|TRBD2
TGTGCCAGCAGTGAAAGGGGAGCGGGAGTCAATGAGCAGTTCTTC
CASSERGAGVNEQFF
>TRBV3-1|few|TRBJ2-1|TRBD2
TGTGCCAGCAGCCGGGGACTAGCGGGGGGACAATACAATGAGCAGTTCTTC
CASSRGLAGGQYNEQFF
>TRBV5-1|few|TRBJ2-1|TRBD2
TGCGCCAGCAGCTCCCTACTAGCGACAACTAACAATGAGCAGTTCTTC
CASSSLLATTNNEQFF
>TRBV7-2|NA|TRBJ2-4|TRBD1
TGTGCCAGCAGCCGACAGGGTCTAGCCAAAAACATTCAGTACTTC
CASSRQGLAKNIQYF
>TRBV30|NA|TRBJ1-2|NA
TGTGCCTGGAGTCTCCTTCAGACAGCCACCTTC
CAWSLLQTATF
>TRBV6-5|many|TRBJ2-7|NA
TGTGCCAGCAGTTACCGTCGGGAGTCCTACGAGCAGTACTTC
CASSYRRESYEQYF
>TRBV28|NA|TRBJ2-5|NA
TGTGCCAGCAGTTTTGCCAGGGAAAATGGGGAGCAGTACTTC
CASSFARENGEQYF
>TRBV20-1|NA|TRBJ1-4|TRBD1
TGCAGTGCTCCCGGGACAGGGAGGGAAAAACTGTTTTTT
CSAPGTGREKLFF
>TRBV6-6|many|TRBJ2-5|NA
TGTGCCAGCACCTCTGGGGGCGGCCCCCGGGAGACCCAGTACTTC
CASTSGGGPRETQYF
>TRBV29-1|NA|TRBJ2-5|NA
TGCAGCGTTGAACGGACAGAACAAGAGACCCAGTACTTC
CSVERTEQETQYF
>TRBV7-2|few|TRBJ2-7|NA
TGTGCCAGCAGCTTAGACTCAGGGCAAGGCTACGAGCAGTACTTC
CASSLDSGQGYEQYF
>TRBV10-3|few|TRBJ2-5|NA
TGTGCCATCAGACGACAGGTTGAGGGGACCCAGTACTTC
CAIRRQVEGTQYF
>TRBV24-1|NA|TRBJ2-7|TRBD1
TGTGCCACCGAATGGCCGACAGGGCGGTATAGGTACGAGCAGTACTTC
CATEWPTGRYRYEQYF
>TRBV29-1|NA|TRBJ2-3|TRBD2
TGCAGCGTTGAAGATCTTAGGGAGACTAGCGGGAGATATACGCAGTATTTT
CSVEDLRETSGRYTQYF
>TRBV10-1|few|TRBJ2-3|NA
TGCGCCAGCGTCCGGACTCTGGGGAGGACAGATACGCAGTATTTT
CASVRTLGRTDTQYF
>TRBV15|NA|TRBJ2-5|NA
TGTGCCACCAACCCCTCAGGGTTCATAGAGACCCAGTACTTC
CATNPSGFIETQYF
>TRBV29-1|NA|TRBJ2-7|NA
TGCAGCGTGGTGGGGGCGTTCTCCTACGAGCAGTACTTC
CSVVGAFSYEQYF
>TRBV29-1|NA|TRBJ1-2|TRBD1
TGCAGCGTTGTCGACAGGGAAGGCTATGGCTACACCTTC
CSVVDREGYGYTF
>TRBV7-9|NA|TRBJ2-1|NA
TGTGCCAGCAGCTCCTTCTCCAATGAGCAGTTCTTC
CASSSFSNEQFF
>TRBV5-1|NA|TRBJ1-2|NA
TGCGCCAGCAGCTTTACGGGGGACCCTTATGGCTACACCTTC
CASSFTGDPYGYTF
>TRBV6-5|many|TRBJ1-1|NA
TGTGCCAGCAGTTACTCGGCGGATACTGAAGCTTTCTTT
CASSYSADTEAFF
>TRBV6-6|few|TRBJ2-7|NA
TGTGCCAGCAGTGACTCGAGGCAGGGTCGCGAGCAGTACTTC
CASSDSRQGREQYF
>TRBV5-1|NA|TRBJ1-2|TRBD1
TGCGCCAGCAGCTTTACGGGTGGACAGGGGCTTGTCTATGGCTACACCTTC
CASSFTGGQGLVYGYTF
>TRBV14|NA|TRBJ1-1|NA
TGTGCCAGCAGCCCCGCCGGACAGTACACTGAAGCTTTCTTT
CASSPAGQYTEAFF
>TRBV20-1|NA|TRBJ2-6|NA
TGCAGTGCCACCCAGGCCAACGTCCTGACTTTC
CSATQANVLTF
>TRBV29-1|NA|TRBJ2-5|NA
TGCAGCGTTGGTGGGCAGGATAAAGAGACCCAGTACTTC
CSVGGQDKETQYF
>TRBV9|NA|TRBJ2-5|NA
TGTGCCAGCAGCGTCTTCTCAGGGGAGGAGGAGACCCAGTACTTC
CASSVFSGEEETQYF
>TRBV6-1|NA|TRBJ2-7|NA
TGTGCCAGCAGTGAATCGGGGGGCCTAGGATACGAGCAGTACTTC
CASSESGGLGYEQYF
>TRBV11-3|NA|TRBJ2-1|NA
TGTGCCAGCAGCGAAGGGGGGAGAACCCACAATGAGCAGTTCTTC
CASSEGGRTHNEQFF
>TRBV2|NA|TRBJ1-4|NA
TGTGCCAGCAAGGCGGAGGAAAAACTGTTTTTT
CASKAEEKLFF
>TRBV7-9|NA|TRBJ1-1|NA
TGTGCCAGCAGCTTCCGGTTGGGGGCCGGCACTGAAGCTTTCTTT
CASSFRLGAGTEAFF
>TRBV6-5|many|TRBJ2-7|TRBD1
TGTGCCAGCAGTCTCCGGGACAGGGTAGGCGAGCAGTACTTC
CASSLRDRVGEQYF
>TRBV11-2|few|TRBJ2-3|TRBD2
TGTGCCAGCAGCTTAGGTTTAGCGGGAGGGCACGCAGATACGCAGTATTTT
CASSLGLAGGHADTQYF
>TRBV24-1|NA|TRBJ2-6|NA
TGTGCCACCAGTGATACCAAAGGACCGCTGACTGGGGCCAACGTCCTGACTTTC
CATSDTKGPLTGANVLTF
>TRBV5-1|NA|TRBJ2-3|NA
TGCGCCAGCAGCTTAACGCTGGAGGGGGGCACAGATACGCAGTATTTT
CASSLTLEGGTDTQYF
>TRBV14|many|TRBJ2-7|TRBD2
TGTGCCAGCAGTTCTTTTAGCGGGGGGCCCCCCTACGAGCAGTACTTC
CASSSFSGGPPYEQYF
>TRBV10-3|NA|TRBJ2-3|NA
TGTGCCATCAGTGACTGGGGGAGAGCAGATACGCAGTATTTT
CAISDWGRADTQYF